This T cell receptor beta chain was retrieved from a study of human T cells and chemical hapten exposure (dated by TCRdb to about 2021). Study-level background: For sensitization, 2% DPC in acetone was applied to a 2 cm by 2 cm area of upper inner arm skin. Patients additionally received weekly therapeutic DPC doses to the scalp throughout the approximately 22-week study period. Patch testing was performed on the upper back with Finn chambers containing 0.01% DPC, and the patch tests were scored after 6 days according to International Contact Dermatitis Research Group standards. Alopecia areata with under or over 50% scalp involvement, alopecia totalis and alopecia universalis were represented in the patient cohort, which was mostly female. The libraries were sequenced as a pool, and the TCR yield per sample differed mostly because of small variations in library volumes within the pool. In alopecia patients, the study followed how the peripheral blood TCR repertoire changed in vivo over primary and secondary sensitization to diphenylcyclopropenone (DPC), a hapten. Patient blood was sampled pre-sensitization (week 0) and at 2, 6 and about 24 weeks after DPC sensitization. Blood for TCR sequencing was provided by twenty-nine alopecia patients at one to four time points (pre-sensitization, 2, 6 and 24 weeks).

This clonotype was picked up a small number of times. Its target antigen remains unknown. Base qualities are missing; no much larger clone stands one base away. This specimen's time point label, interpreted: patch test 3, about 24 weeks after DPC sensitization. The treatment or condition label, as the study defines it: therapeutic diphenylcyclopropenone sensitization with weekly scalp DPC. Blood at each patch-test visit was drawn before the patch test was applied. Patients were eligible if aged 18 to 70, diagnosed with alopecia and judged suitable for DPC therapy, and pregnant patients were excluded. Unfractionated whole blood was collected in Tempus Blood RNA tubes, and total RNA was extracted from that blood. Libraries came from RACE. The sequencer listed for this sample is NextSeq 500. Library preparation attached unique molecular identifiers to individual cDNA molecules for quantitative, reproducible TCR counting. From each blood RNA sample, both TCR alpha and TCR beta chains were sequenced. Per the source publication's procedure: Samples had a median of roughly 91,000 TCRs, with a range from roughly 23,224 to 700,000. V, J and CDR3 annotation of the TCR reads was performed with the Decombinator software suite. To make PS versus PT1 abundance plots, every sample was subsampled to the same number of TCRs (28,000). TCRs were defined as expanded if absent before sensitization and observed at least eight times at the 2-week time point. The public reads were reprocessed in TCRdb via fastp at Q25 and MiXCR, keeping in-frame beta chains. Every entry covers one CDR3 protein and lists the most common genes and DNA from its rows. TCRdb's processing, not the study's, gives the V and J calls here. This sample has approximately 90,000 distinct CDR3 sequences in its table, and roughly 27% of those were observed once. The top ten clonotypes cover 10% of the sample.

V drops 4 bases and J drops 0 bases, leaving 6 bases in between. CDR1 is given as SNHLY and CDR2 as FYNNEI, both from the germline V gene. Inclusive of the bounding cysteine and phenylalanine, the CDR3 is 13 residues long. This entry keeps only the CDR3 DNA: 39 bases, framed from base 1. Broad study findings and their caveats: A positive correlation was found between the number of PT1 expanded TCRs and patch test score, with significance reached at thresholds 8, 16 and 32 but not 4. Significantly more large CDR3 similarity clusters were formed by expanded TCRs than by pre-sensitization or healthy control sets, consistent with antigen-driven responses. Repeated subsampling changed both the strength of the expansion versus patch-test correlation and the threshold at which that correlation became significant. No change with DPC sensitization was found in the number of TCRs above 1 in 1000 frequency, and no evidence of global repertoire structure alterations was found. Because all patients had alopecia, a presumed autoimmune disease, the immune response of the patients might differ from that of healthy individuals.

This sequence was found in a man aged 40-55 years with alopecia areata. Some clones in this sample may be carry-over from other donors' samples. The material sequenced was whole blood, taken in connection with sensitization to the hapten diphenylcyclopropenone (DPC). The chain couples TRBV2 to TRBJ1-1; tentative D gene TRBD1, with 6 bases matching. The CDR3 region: CASSGQVNTEAFF. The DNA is TGTGCCAGCAGTGGACAGGTGAACACTGAAGCTTTCTTT.